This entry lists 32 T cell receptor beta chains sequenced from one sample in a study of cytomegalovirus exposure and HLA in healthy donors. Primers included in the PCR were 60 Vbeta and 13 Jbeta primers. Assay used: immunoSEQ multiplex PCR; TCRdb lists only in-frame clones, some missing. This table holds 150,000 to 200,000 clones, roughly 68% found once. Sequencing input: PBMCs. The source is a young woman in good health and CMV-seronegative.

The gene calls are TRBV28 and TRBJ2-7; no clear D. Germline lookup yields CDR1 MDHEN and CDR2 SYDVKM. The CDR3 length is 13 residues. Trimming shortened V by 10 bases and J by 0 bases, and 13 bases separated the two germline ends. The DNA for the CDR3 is TGTGCCACCCGAAGACCTAGCTCCTACGAGCAGTACTTC. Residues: CATRRPSSYEQYF.

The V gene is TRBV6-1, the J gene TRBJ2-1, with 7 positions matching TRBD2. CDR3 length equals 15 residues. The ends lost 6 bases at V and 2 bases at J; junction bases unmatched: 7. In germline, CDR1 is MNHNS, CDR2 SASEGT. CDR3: CASRLGGSAYNEQFF. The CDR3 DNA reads TGTGCCAGCAGGTTGGGGGGGAGCGCCTACAATGAGCAGTTCTTC.

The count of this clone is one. The CDR3 DNA sequence: TGCGCCAGCAGCTTGCAGGGTCCCACTAATGAAAAACTGTTTTTT. Translation gives CASSLQGPTNEKLFF. The chain uses TRBV5-1 and TRBJ1-4; possibly TRBD1 for D (5 bases). The V end lost 1 base, the J end lost 2 bases, and 9 bases lay between the germline ends. The CDR3 loop spans 15 amino acids. Germline loops: CDR1 SGHRS, CDR2 YFSETQ.

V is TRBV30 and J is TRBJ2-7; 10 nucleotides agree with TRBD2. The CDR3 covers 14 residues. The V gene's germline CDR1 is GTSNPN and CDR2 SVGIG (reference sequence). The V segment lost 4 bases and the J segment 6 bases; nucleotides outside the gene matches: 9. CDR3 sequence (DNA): TGTGCCTGGATTCGGAGAGCGGGAGGGAGCGAGCAGTACTTC. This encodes CAWIRRAGGSEQYF. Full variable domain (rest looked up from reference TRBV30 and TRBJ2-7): SQTIHQWPATLVQPVGSPLSLECTVEGTSNPNLYWYRQAAGRGLQLLFYSVGIGQISSEVPQNLSASRPQDRQFILSSKKLLLSDSGFYLCAWIRRAGGSEQYFGPGTRLTVT.

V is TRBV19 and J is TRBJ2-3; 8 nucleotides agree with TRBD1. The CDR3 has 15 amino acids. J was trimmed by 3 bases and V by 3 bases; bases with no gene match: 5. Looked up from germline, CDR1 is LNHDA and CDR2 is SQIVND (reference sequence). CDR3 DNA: TGTGCCAGTAGTATCCCCAGGGGGCCGACAGATACGCAGTATTTT. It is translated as CASSIPRGPTDTQYF.

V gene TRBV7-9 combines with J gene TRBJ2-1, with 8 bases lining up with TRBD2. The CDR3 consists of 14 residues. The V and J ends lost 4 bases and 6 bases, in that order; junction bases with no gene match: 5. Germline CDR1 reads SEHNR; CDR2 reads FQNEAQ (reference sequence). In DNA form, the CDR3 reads TGTGCCAGCAGCTGGGGACTAGACCCCAATGAGCAGTTCTTC. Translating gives CASSWGLDPNEQFF.

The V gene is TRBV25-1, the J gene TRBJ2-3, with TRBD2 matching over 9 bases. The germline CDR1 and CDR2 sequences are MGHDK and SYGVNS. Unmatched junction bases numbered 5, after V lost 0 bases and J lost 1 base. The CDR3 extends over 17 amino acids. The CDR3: CASSEYGGGGGTDTQYF. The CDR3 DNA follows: TGTGCCAGCAGTGAATATGGCGGCGGGGGGGGCACAGATACGCAGTATTTT.

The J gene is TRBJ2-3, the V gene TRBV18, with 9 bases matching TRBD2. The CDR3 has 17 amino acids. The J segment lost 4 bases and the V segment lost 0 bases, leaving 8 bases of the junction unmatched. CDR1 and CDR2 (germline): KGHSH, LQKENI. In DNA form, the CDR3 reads TGTGCCAGCTCACCACCGGGCGGGGGGGCCAGGGCAGATACGCAGTATTTT. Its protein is CASSPPGGGARADTQYF.

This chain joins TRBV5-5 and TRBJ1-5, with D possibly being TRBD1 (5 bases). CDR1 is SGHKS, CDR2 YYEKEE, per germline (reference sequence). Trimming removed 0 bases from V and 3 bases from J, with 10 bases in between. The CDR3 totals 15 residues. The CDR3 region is CASSLAGNPNQPQHF. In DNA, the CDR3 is TGTGCCAGCAGCTTGGCAGGGAATCCCAATCAGCCCCAGCATTTT. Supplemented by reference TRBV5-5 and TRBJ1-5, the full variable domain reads DAGVTQSPTHLIKTRGQQVTLRCSPISGHKSVSWYQQVLGQGPQFIFQYYEKEERGRGNFPDRFSARQFPNYSSELNVNALLLGDSALYLCASSLAGNPNQPQHFGDGTRLSIL.

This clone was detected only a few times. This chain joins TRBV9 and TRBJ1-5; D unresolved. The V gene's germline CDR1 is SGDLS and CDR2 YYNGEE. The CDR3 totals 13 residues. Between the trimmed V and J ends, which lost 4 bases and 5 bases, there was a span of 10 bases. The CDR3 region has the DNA TGTGCCAGCAGCCCGAACGACTATCAGCCCCAGCATTTT. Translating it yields CASSPNDYQPQHF.

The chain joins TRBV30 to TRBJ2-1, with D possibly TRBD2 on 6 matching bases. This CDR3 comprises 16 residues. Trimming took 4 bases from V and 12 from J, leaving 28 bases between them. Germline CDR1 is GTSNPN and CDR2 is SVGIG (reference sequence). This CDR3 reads CAWTPLRGTGPSGQFF. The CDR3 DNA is TGTGCCTGGACCCCCCTTCGGGGGACTGGCCCAAGTGGGCAGTTCTTC.

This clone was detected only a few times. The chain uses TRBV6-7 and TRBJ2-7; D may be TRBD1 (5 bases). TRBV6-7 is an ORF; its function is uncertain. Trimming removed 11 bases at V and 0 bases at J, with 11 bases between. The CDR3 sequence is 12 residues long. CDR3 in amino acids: CAVTGRSYEQYF. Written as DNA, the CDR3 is TGTGCCGTTACAGGCCGCTCCTACGAGCAGTACTTC.

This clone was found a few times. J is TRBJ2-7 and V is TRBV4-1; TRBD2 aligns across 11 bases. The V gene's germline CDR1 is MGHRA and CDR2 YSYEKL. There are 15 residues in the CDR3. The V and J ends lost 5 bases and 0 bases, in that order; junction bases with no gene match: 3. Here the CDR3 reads CASSALAGGSYEQYF. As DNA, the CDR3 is TGCGCCAGCAGCGCCCTAGCGGGGGGCTCCTACGAGCAGTACTTC.

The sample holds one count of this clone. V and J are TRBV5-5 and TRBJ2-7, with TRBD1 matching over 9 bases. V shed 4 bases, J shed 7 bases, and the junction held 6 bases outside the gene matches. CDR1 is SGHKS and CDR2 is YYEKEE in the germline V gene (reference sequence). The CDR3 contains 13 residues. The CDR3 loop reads CASSLGTGWEQYF. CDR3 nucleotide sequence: TGTGCCAGCAGCCTCGGGACAGGGTGGGAGCAGTACTTC.

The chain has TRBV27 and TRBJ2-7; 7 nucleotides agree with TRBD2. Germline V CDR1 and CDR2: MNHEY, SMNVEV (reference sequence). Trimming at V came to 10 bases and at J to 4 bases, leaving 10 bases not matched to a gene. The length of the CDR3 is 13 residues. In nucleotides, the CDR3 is TGTGCCACCAAGGGAGGGCGGTTGTACGAGCAGTACTTC. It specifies CATKGGRLYEQYF.

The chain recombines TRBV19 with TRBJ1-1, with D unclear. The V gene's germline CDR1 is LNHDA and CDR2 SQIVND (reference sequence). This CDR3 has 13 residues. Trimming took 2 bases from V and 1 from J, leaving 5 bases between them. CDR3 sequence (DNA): TGTGCCAGTAGTATAACAGCGAACACTGAAGCTTTCTTT. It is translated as CASSITANTEAFF.

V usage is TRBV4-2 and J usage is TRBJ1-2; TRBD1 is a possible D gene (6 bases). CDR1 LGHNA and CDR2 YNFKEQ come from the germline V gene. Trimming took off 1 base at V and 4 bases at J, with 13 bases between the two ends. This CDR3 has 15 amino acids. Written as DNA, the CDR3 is TGTGCCAGCAGCCAAGGTGGGGGGGCTAGCTATGGCTACACCTTC. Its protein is CASSQGGGASYGYTF.

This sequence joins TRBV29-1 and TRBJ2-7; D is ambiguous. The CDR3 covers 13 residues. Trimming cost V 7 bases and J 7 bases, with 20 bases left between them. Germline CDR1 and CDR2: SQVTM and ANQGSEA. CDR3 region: CSAQSRVSGEQYF. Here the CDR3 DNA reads TGCAGCGCACAATCCCGGGTTTCTGGGGAGCAGTACTTC.

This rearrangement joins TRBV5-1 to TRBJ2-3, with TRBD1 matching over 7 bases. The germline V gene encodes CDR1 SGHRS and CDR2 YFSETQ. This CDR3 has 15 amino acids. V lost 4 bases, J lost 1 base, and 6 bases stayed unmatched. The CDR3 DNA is TGCGCCAGCAGCCCGCTCCAGGGGGGCACAGATACGCAGTATTTT. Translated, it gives CASSPLQGGTDTQYF.

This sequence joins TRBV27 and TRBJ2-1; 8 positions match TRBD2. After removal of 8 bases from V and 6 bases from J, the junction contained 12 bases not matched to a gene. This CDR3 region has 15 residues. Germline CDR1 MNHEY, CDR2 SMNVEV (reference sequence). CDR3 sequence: CASGNGGAGTNEQFF. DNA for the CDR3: TGTGCCAGCGGAAACGGGGGGGCCGGGACCAATGAGCAGTTCTTC.

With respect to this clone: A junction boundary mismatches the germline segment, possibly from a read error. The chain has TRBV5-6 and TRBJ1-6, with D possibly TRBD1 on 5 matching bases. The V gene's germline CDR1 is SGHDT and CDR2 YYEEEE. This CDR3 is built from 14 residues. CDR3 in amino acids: CASSLGQSNSLLHF. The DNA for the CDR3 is TGTGCCAGCAGCTTGGGACAGAGTAATTCACTCCTCCACTTT.

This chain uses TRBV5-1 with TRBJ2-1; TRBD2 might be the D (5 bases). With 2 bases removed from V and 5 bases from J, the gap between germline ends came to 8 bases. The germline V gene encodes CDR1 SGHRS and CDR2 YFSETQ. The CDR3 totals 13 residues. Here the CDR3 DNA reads TGCGCCAGCAGCTTCCCGAGGGACAATGAGCAGTTCTTC. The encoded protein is CASSFPRDNEQFF.

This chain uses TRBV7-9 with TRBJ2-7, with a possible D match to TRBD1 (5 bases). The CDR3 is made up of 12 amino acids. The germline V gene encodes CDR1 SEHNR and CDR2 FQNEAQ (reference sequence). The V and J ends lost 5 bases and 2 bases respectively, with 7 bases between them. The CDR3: CASSRQTYEQYF. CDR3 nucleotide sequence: TGTGCCAGCAGCCGACAGACCTACGAGCAGTACTTC. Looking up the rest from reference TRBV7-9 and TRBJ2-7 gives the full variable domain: DTGVSQNPRHKITKRGQNVTFRCDPISEHNRLYWYRQTLGQGPEFLTYFQNEAQLEKSRLLSDRFSAERPKGSFSTLEIQRTEQGDSAMYLCASSRQTYEQYFGPGTRLTVT.

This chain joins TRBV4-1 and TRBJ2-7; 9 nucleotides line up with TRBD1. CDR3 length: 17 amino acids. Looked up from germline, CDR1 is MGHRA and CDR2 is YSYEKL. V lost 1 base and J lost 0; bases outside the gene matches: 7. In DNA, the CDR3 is TGCGCCAGCAGCCAAGGGGTAGAGGGACAGGGCTCCTACGAGCAGTACTTC. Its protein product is CASSQGVEGQGSYEQYF.

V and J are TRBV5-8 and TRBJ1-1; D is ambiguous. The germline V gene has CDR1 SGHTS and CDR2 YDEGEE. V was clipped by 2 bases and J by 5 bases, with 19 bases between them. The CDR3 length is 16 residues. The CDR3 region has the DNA TGTGCCAGCAGCTTCGGACTAACCCCTGGAGGGACTGAAGCTTTCTTT. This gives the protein CASSFGLTPGGTEAFF.

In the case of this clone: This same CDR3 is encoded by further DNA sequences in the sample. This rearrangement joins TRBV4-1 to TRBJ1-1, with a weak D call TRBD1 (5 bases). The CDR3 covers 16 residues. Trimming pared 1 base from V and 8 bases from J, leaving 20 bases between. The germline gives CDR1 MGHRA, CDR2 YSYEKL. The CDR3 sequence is CASSQGDSGFPTEAFF. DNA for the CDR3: TGCGCCAGCAGCCAAGGGGATTCAGGGTTCCCAACGGAAGCTTTCTTT.

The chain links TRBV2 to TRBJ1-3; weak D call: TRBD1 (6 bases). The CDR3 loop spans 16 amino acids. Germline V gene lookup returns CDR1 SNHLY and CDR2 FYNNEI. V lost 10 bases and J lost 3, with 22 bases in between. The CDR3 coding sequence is TGTGCCACGACAAAGGGGGAGACGGCGGGTGGAAACACCATATATTTT. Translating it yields CATTKGETAGGNTIYF.

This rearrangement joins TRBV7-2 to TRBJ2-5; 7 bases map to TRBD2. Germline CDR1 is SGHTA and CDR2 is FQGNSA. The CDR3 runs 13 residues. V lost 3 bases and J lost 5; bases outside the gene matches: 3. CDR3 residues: CASSLTSLETQYF. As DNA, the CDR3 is TGTGCCAGCAGCTTGACTAGCCTGGAGACCCAGTACTTC. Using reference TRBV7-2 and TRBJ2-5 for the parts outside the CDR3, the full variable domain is GAGVSQSPSNKVTEKGKDVELRCDPISGHTALYWYRQSLGQGLEFLIYFQGNSAPDKSGLPSDRFSAERTGGSVSTLTIQRTQQEDSAVYLCASSLTSLETQYFGPGTRLLVL.

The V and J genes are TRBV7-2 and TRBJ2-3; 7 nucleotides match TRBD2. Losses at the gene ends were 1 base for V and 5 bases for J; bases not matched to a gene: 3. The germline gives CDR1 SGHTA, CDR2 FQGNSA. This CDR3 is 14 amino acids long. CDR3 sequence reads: CASSLGASGDTQYF. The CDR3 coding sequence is TGTGCCAGCAGCTTAGGAGCTAGCGGAGATACGCAGTATTTT.

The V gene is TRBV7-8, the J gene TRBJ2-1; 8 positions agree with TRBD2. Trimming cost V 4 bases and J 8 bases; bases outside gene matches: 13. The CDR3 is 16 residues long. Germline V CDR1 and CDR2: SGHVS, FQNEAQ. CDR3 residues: CASSYGTRTLLDEQFF. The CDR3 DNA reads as TGTGCCAGCAGCTACGGGACTAGAACTCTGCTGGATGAGCAGTTCTTC.

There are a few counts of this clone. The CDR3 loop reads CASSMGTGDEQYF. The DNA of the CDR3 is TGTGCCAGTAGTATGGGGACAGGGGACGAGCAGTACTTC. The chain couples TRBV19 to TRBJ2-7; 10 bases are shared with TRBD1. Germline loops: CDR1 LNHDA, CDR2 SQIVND (reference sequence). The V and J ends lost 3 bases and 5 bases, in that order; junction bases with no gene match: 1. This CDR3 region has 13 residues.

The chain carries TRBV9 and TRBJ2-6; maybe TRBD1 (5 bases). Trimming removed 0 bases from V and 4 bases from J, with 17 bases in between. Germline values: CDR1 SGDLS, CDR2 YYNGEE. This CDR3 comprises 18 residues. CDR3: CASSVVKGPPPGANVLTF. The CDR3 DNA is TGTGCCAGCAGCGTAGTTAAGGGGCCTCCCCCAGGGGCCAACGTCCTGACTTTC.